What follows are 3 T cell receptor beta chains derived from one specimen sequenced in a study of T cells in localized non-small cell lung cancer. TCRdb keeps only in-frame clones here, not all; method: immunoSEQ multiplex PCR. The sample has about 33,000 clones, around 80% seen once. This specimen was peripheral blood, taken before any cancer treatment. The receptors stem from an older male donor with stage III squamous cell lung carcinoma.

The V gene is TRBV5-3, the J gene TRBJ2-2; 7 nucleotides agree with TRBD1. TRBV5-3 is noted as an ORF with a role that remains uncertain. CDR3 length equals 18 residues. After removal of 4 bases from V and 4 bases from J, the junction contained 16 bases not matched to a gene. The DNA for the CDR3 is TGTGCCAGAAGCCGCCGGGACAGACTCTTGGGGAGCACCGGGGAGCTGTTTTTT. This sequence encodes CARSRRDRLLGSTGELFF.

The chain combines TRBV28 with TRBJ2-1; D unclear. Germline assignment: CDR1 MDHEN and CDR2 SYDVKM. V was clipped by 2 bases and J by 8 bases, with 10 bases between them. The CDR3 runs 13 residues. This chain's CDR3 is CASSLKKIDEQFF. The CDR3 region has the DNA TGTGCCAGCAGTTTAAAGAAAATTGATGAGCAGTTCTTC.

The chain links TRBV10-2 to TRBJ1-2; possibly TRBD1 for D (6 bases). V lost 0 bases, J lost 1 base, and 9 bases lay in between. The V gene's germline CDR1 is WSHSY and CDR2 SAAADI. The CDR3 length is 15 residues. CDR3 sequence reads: CASSESRQVNYGYTF. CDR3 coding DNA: TGCGCCAGCAGTGAGTCGCGACAGGTTAACTATGGCTACACCTTC.